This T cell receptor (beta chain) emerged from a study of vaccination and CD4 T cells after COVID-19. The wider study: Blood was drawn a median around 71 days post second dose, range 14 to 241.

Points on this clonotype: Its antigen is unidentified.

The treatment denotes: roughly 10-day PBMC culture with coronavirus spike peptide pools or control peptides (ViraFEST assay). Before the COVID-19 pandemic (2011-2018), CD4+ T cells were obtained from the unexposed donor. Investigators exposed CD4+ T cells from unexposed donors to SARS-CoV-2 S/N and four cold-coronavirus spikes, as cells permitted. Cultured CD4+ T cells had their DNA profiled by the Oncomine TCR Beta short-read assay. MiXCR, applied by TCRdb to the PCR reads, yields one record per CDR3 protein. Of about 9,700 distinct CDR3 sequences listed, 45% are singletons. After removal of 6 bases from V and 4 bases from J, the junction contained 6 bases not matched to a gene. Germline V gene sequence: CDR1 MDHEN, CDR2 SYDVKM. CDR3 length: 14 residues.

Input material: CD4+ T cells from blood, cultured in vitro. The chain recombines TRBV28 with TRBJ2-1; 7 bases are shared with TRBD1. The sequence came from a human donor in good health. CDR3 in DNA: TGTGCCAGCAGGAGCGAGACAGGGTACAATGAGCAGTTCTTC. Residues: CASRSETGYNEQFF.